The TCR beta chain under discussion was sequenced for a study of response to subunit inactivated influenza vaccine. CDR3 length: 13 residues. V was clipped by 6 bases and J by 5 bases, with 14 bases between them. This clonotype has ten or more counts. Its specificity is unknown. TCRdb recomputed calls from the RT-PCR reads with MiXCR, one row per CDR3 protein. The profile shows 200,000 to 300,000 distinct CDR3 sequences, approximately 12% of them singletons. General study points: The authors suggested that every seasonal influenza vaccination recruits few new T cells.

This specimen consisted of non-naive T cells sorted from PBMCs, obtained 14 to 15 days before vaccination. The chain combines TRBV12-3 or TRBV12-4 with TRBJ2-7, with a tentative D call TRBD1 (6 bases). This TCR derives from a man aged 50 to 59 who received an inactivated influenza vaccine. For the CDR3, the DNA is TGTGCCAGCAGCCTAGACAGGTTAAACGAGCAGTACTTC. It yields the protein CASSLDRLNEQYF.